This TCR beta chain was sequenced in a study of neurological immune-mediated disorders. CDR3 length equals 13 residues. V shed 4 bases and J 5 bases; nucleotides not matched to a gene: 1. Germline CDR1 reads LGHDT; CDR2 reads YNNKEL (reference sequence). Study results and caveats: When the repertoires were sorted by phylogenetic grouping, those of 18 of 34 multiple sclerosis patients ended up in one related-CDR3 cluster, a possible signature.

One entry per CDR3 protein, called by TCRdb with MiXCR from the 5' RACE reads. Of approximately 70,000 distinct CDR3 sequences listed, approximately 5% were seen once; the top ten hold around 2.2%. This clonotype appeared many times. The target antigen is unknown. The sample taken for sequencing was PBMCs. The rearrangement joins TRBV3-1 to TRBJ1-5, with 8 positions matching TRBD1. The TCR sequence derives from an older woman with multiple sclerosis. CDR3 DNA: TGTGCCAGCAGCCTGGACAGGGATCAGCCCCAGCATTTT. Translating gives CASSLDRDQPQHF.